The text below deals with one TCR beta chain. As yet, its antigen is unknown. Profiling relied on immunoSEQ multiplex PCR, and the TCRdb table lists in-frame clones only, not all of them. Among hundreds of thousands of clones, roughly 95% were seen once, and the ten largest hold 0.11%. This sample was taken from a study of shared clonotypes between healthy human individuals. Study as a whole: The donor group consisted of a couple of women and three men, aged 18 to 49. Per donor, three plates held CD4 naive cells, three held CD4 memory, two held CD8 naive and one held CD8 memory. General study findings and limits: For naive CD4 cells, approximately 5% of clonotypes were shared across a handful of donors.

Naive CD8 populations comprised CD45RO-negative cells positively selected for CCR7, excluding terminally differentiated effector memory CD45RA+ cells. The donors, healthy adults who were HIV-negative, had experienced no recent acute infections or vaccinations. This CDR3 contains 12 residues. J was trimmed by 6 bases and V by 5 bases; bases with no gene match: 3. Germline-derived CDR1 and CDR2 are MNHEY and SMNVEV (reference sequence). The source of this sequence is a woman aged 25 to 45 in good health. The rearrangement links TRBV27 to TRBJ1-2, with 7 bases lining up with TRBD1. The sequenced material came from naive CD8+ T cells sorted from blood. In nucleotides, the CDR3 is TGTGCCAGCAGTCAAACAGGGGATGGCTACACCTTC. Translating it yields CASSQTGDGYTF.